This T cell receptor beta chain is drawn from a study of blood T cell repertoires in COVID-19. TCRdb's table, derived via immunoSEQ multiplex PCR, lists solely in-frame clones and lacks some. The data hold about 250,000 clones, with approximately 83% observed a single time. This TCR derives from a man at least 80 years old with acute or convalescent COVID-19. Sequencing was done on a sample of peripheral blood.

CDR3 coding DNA: TGTGCCACCAGCACCCGGGAGACGGTAACAGATACGCAGTATTTT. Its translation: CATSTRETVTDTQYF. The V gene is TRBV15, the J gene TRBJ2-3; D may be TRBD2 (6 bases). The germline V gene encodes CDR1 LNHNV and CDR2 YYDKDF (reference sequence). The V and J ends lost 4 bases and 3 bases respectively, with 14 bases between them. This CDR3 contains 15 residues.